The clone carrying this T cell receptor beta chain appeared a few times. Only in-frame clones appear in the TCRdb table, and some are missing; sequencing was by immunoSEQ multiplex PCR. The sample consists of about 14,000 clones, around three quarters of them appearing once. These data are taken from a study of T cells after somatic rescue of genetic block. The CDR3 extends over 15 amino acids. J lost 2 bases, V lost 3 bases, and 5 bases had no gene match. The germline V gene encodes CDR1 MDHEN and CDR2 SYDVKM. Source material: peripheral blood mononuclear cells (PBMCs). The chain joins TRBV28 to TRBJ1-1; 8 positions match TRBD1. The clonotype comes from a boy younger than 18. CDR3 sequence (DNA): TGTGCCAGCAGTTTGTGGGGACAGGACAACACTGAAGCTTTCTTT. Protein product: CASSLWGQDNTEAFF.